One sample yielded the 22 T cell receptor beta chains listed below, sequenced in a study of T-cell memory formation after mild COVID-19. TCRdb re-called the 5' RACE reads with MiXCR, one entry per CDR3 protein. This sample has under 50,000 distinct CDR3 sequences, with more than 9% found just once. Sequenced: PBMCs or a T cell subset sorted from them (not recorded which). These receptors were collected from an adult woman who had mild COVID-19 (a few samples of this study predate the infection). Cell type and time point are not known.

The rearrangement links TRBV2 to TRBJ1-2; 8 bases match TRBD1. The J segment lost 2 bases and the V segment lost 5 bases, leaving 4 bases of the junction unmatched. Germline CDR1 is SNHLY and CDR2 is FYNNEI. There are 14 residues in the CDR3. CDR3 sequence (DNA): TGTGCCAGCAGTAAGGACAGGGCGAACTATGGCTACACCTTC. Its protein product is CASSKDRANYGYTF.

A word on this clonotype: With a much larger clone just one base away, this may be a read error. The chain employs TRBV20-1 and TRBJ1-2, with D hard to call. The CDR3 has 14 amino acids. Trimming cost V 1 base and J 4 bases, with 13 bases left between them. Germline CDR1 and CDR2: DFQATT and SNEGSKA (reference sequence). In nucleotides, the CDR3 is TGCAGTGCTAGAGTGGGCAATACGGCCTATGGCTACACCTTC. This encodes CSARVGNTAYGYTF.

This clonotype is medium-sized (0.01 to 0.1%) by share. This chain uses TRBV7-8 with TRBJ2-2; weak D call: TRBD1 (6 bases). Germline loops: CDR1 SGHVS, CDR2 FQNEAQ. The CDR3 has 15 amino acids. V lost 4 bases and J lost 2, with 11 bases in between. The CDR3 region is CASSYQDRNTGELFF. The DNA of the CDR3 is TGTGCCAGCAGCTACCAGGACAGAAACACCGGGGAGCTGTTTTTT.

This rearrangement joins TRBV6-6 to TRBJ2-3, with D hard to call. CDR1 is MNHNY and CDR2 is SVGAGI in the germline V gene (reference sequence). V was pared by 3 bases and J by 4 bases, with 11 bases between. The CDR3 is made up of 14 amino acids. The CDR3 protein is CASSYSDQADTQYF. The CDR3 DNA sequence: TGTGCCAGCAGTTATTCAGACCAAGCAGATACGCAGTATTTT.

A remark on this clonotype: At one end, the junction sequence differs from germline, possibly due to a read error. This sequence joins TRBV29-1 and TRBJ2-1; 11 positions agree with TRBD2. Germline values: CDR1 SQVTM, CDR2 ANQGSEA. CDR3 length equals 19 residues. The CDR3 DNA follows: TGCATCGTTGATTCAGCTGTAGGGGGACTAGCGGAGCTTTACAATGAGCAGTTCTTC. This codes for CIVDSAVGGLAELYNEQFF.

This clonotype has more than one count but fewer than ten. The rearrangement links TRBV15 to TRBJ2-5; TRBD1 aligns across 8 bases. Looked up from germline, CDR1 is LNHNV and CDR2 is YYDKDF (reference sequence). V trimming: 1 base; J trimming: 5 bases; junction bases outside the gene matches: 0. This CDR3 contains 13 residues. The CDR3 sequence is CATSRGDRETQYF. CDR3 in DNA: TGTGCCACCAGCAGAGGGGACAGGGAGACCCAGTACTTC.

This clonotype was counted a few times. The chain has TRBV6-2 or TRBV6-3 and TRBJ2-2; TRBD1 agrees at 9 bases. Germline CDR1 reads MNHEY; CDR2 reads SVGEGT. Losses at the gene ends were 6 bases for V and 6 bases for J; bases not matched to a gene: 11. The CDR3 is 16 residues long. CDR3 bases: TGTGCCAGCAGGCAGGGACAGGGTGTTCGTCCCGGGGAGCTGTTTTTT. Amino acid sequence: CASRQGQGVRPGELFF.

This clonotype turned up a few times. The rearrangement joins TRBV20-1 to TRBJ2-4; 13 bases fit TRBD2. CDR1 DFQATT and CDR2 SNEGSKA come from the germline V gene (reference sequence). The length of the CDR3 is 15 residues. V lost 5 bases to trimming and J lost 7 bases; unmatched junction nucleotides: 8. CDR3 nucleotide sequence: TGCAGTGCTGACCGACTAGCGGGGGGCCGGAACATTCAGTACTTC. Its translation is CSADRLAGGRNIQYF.

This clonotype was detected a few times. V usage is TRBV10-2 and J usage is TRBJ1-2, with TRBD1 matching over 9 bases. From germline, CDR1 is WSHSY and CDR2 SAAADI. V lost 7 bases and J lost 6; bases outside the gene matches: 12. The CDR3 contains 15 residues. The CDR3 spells CASIRGQGGLDGYTF. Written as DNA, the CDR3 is TGCGCCAGCATCCGGGGACAGGGCGGATTGGATGGCTACACCTTC.

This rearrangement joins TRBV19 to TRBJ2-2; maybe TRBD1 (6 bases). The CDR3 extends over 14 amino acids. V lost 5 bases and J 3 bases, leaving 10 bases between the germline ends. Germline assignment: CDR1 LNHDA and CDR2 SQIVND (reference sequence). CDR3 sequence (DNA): TGTGCCAGTAGTCCGCAGGGGTACACCGGGGAGCTGTTTTTT. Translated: CASSPQGYTGELFF.

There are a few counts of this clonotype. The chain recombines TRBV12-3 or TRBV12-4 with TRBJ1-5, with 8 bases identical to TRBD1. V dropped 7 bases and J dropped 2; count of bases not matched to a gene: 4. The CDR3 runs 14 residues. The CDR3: CASTRDRRNQPQHF. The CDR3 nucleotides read TGTGCCAGCACCCGGGACAGGCGCAATCAGCCCCAGCATTTT.

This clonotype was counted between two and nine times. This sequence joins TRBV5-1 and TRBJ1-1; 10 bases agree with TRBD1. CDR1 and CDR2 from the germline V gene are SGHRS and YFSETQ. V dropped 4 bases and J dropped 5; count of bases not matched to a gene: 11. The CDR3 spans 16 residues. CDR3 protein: CASSPRAAGQGTEAFF. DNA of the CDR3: TGCGCCAGCAGCCCGAGGGCTGCGGGACAGGGGACTGAAGCTTTCTTT.

The CDR3 DNA sequence: TGTGCCAGCAGCTCACCCGACAGGACTAGCACAGATACGCAGTATTTT. Translation gives CASSSPDRTSTDTQYF. The chain employs TRBV11-3 and TRBJ2-3, with D perhaps TRBD1 (6 bases). V lost 4 bases to trimming and J lost 0 bases, with 14 bases between them. Germline values: CDR1 SGHNT, CDR2 YENEEA. The CDR3 consists of 16 residues.

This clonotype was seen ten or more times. The CDR3 sequence: CASSAGQGSFGGPDTQYF. The CDR3 region has the DNA TGCGCCAGCAGCGCGGGACAGGGTTCTTTTGGTGGCCCAGATACGCAGTATTTT. The rearrangement uses TRBV5-1 and TRBJ2-3; 9 bases match TRBD1. The germline V gene encodes CDR1 SGHRS and CDR2 YFSETQ. V lost 4 bases and J lost 4; bases outside the gene matches: 16. The CDR3 is 18 residues long.

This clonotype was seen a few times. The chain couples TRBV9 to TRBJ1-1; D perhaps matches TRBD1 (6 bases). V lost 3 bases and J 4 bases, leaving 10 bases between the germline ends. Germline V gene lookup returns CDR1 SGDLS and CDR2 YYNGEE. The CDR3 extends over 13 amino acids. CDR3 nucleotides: TGTGCCAGCAGCGGACTACAGGGCACTGAAGCTTTCTTT. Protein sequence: CASSGLQGTEAFF.

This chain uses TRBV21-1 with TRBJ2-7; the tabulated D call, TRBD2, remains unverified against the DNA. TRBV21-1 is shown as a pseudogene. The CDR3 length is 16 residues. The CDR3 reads CASSKTSGRAKYEQYF. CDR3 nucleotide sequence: TGTGCCAGCAGCAAAACTAGCGGGAGGGCCAAATACGAGCAGTACTTC.

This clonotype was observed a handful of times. This CDR3 reads CASGLASTGNTEAFF. The CDR3 DNA sequence: TGTGCTAGTGGTTTGGCCTCCACAGGGAACACTGAAGCTTTCTTT. V and J are TRBV12-5 and TRBJ1-1; TRBD1 might be the D (5 bases). Trimming took 1 base from V and 1 from J, leaving 10 bases between them. This CDR3 is 15 amino acids long. CDR1 LGHNT and CDR2 FRNRAP come from the germline V gene. The whole variable domain, filled in from reference TRBV12-5 and TRBJ1-1, reads DARVTQTPRHKVTEMGQEVTMRCQPILGHNTVFWYRQTMMQGLELLAYFRNRAPLDDSGMPKDRFSAEMPDATLATLKIQPSEPRDSAVYFCASGLASTGNTEAFFGQGTRLTVV.

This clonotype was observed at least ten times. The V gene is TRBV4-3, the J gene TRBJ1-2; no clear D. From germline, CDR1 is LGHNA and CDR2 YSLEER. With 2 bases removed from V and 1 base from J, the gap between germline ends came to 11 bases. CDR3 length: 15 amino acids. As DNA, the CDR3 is TGCGCCAGCAGCCAAAGCTCGACAAGTAACTATGGCTACACCTTC. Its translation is CASSQSSTSNYGYTF.

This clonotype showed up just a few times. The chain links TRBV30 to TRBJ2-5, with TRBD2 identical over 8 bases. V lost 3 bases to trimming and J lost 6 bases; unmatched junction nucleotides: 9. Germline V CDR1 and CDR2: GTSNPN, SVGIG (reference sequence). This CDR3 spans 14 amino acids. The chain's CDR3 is CAWSSGTSRQTQYF. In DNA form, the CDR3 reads TGTGCCTGGAGCTCCGGGACTAGTAGGCAGACCCAGTACTTC.

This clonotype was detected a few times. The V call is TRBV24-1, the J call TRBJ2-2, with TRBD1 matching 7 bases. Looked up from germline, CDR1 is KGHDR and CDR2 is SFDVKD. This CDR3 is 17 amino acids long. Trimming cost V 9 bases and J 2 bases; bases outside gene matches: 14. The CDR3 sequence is CATRLLGGGRNTGELFF. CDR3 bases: TGTGCCACCCGGCTCCTAGGGGGCGGAAGAAACACCGGGGAGCTGTTTTTT.

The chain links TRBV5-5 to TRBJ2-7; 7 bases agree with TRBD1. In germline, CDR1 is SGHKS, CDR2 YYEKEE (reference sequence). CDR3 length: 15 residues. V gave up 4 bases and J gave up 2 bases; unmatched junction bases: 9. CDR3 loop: CASSPRDRAAYEQYF. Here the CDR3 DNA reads TGTGCCAGCAGCCCCCGGGACAGAGCTGCCTACGAGCAGTACTTC.

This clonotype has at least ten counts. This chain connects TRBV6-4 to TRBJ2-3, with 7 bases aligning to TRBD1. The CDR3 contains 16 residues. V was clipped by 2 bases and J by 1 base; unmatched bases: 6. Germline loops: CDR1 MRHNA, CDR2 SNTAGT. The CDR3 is CASSDRGGAGTDTQYF. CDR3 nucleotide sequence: TGTGCCAGCAGTGACCGAGGGGGCGCCGGCACAGATACGCAGTATTTT.